This TCR beta chain is from a study of cytomegalovirus exposure and HLA in healthy donors. Overall study context: A prior study identified 117 million unique TCR beta sequences from around 180 million T cells. Study results and limitations: Most TCR beta V segments were productive about 87% or about 30% of the time in an earlier analysis.

Comment on this clone: What it recognizes is unknown.

It was healthy bone marrow donors who served as donors. PCR employed 60 Vbeta and 13 Jbeta primers. Clones were read by immunoSEQ multiplex PCR, and TCRdb kept only the in-frame ones, dropping some. The sample lists more than 85,000 clones; around 80% were seen once. Germline assignment: CDR1 SEHNR and CDR2 FQNEAQ (reference sequence). CDR3 size: 15 residues. V shed 5 bases, J shed 2 bases, and the junction held 8 bases outside the gene matches. The rearrangement uses TRBV7-9 and TRBJ1-1, with TRBD1 matching 7 bases. The TCR was taken from a man aged 30 to 39 in good health and CMV-seropositive. The sequencing sample was made of PBMCs. CDR3 coding DNA: TGTGCCAGCAGCATTACCGGGACAGCCAACACTGAAGCTTTCTTT. It translates to CASSITGTANTEAFF. The complete variable domain, with remaining parts taken from reference TRBV7-9 and TRBJ1-1, reads DTGVSQNPRHKITKRGQNVTFRCDPISEHNRLYWYRQTLGQGPEFLTYFQNEAQLEKSRLLSDRFSAERPKGSFSTLEIQRTEQGDSAMYLCASSITGTANTEAFFGQGTRLTVV.